This entry lists 27 T cell receptor beta chains sequenced from one sample in a study of blood T cell repertoires in COVID-19. Some clones are missing from TCRdb's copy, which holds only in-frame ones; the method was immunoSEQ multiplex PCR. The sample lists approximately 200,000 clones; 80% to 90% were seen once. Specimen: peripheral blood. Receptors originate from a human donor with active or convalescent COVID-19. The donor label of this sample is uncertain.

This chain links TRBV6-5 with TRBJ2-7, with D perhaps matching TRBD1 (5 bases). This CDR3 spans 15 amino acids. V lost 5 bases, J lost 1 base, and 15 bases lay in between. Germline V gene data show CDR1 as MNHEY and CDR2 as SVGAGI. The CDR3 spells CASSTVGAASYEQYF. CDR3 bases: TGTGCCAGCAGTACCGTTGGGGCGGCTTCCTACGAGCAGTACTTC.

The rearrangement links TRBV19 to TRBJ2-7, with D unresolved. In germline, CDR1 is LNHDA, CDR2 SQIVND (reference sequence). V was cut by 9 bases and J by 5 bases, with 20 bases left in between. The CDR3 is made up of 14 amino acids. In DNA, the CDR3 is TGTGCCAGCCACCCGCAGGCCCGGCCACACGAGCAGTACTTC. Its protein is CASHPQARPHEQYF. Combining the CDR3 with reference TRBV19 and TRBJ2-7 gives the whole variable domain DGGITQSPKYLFRKEGQNVTLSCEQNLNHDAMYWYRQDPGQGLRLIYYSQIVNDFQKGDIAEGYSVSREKKESFPLTVTSAQKNPTAFYLCASHPQARPHEQYFGPGTRLTVT.

The genes are TRBV3-1 (or the pseudogene TRBV3-2) and TRBJ2-3; maybe TRBD2 (5 bases). The CDR3 sequence is 17 residues long. Trimming left V 0 bases short and J 1 base short, with 14 bases between. CDR1 LGHDT and CDR2 YNNKEL come from the germline V gene (reference sequence). The CDR3 region is CASSQDPDGLGTDTQYF. The CDR3 DNA follows: TGTGCCAGCAGCCAAGATCCTGATGGACTCGGCACAGATACGCAGTATTTT.

The chain recombines TRBV7-2 with TRBJ1-2, with TRBD1 matching 9 bases. V gave up 0 bases and J gave up 10 bases; unmatched junction bases: 6. The CDR3 loop spans 14 amino acids. Germline V gene data show CDR1 as SGHTA and CDR2 as FQGNSA. DNA of the CDR3: TGTGCCAGCAGCTTAGCTTCGGGACAGGGTCCCTACACCTTC. Its translation is CASSLASGQGPYTF.

This chain links TRBV12-2 with TRBJ1-4. TRBV12-2 is a listed pseudogene. There are 14 residues in the CDR3. The CDR3 region is CASRLMMTSYKLFF. DNA for the CDR3: TGTGCAAGTCGCCTTATGATGACTAGCTATAAACTGTTTTTT.

The J gene is TRBJ2-5, the V gene TRBV7-9, with a weak D call TRBD2 (7 bases). V was cut by 0 bases and J by 2 bases, with 13 bases left in between. In germline, CDR1 is SEHNR, CDR2 FQNEAQ (reference sequence). CDR3 length: 16 residues. The CDR3 sequence is CASSLAGRGGQETQYF. For the CDR3, the DNA is TGTGCCAGCAGCTTAGCAGGGAGGGGGGGTCAAGAGACCCAGTACTTC. Variable domain in full (rest from reference TRBV7-9 and TRBJ2-5): DTGVSQNPRHKITKRGQNVTFRCDPISEHNRLYWYRQTLGQGPEFLTYFQNEAQLEKSRLLSDRFSAERPKGSFSTLEIQRTEQGDSAMYLCASSLAGRGGQETQYFGPGTRLLVL.

The V gene is TRBV5-1, the J gene TRBJ2-3, with TRBD2 identical over 9 bases. This CDR3 comprises 17 residues. V shed 1 base and J 1 base; nucleotides not matched to a gene: 7. The V gene's germline CDR1 is SGHRS and CDR2 YFSETQ. CDR3 residues: CASSLRPAGGRTDTQYF. The CDR3 region has the DNA TGCGCCAGCAGCTTGAGACCAGCGGGAGGACGCACAGATACGCAGTATTTT.

The chain has TRBV7-8 and TRBJ2-3; 7 bases line up with TRBD1. The CDR3 length is 13 residues. The V gene's germline CDR1 is SGHVS and CDR2 FQNEAQ. Germline trimming cut 1 base from V and 5 bases from J; bases unmatched to any gene: 0. CDR3 loop: CASSLGQGDTQYF. The CDR3, as DNA: TGTGCCAGCAGCTTAGGACAGGGAGATACGCAGTATTTT.

The CDR3 bases are TGTGCCAGCAGGGGACAGGGAGGAGGTGAAGCTTTCTTT. It specifies CASRGQGGGEAFF. The rearrangement joins TRBV6-5 to TRBJ1-1; TRBD1 matches at 9 bases. CDR1 and CDR2 (germline): MNHEY, SVGAGI. This CDR3 contains 13 residues. Trimming removed 6 bases from V and 7 bases from J; junction bases left unmatched: 6.

V gene TRBV5-1 combines with J gene TRBJ2-5; 7 positions match TRBD2. Germline-derived CDR1 and CDR2 are SGHRS and YFSETQ. Germline trimming cut 5 bases from V and 4 bases from J; bases unmatched to any gene: 8. The CDR3 runs 14 residues. CDR3 region: CASSSGGSPETQYF. The CDR3 bases are TGCGCCAGCAGTTCCGGCGGGAGTCCAGAGACCCAGTACTTC.

The chain has TRBV6-6 and TRBJ2-4; perhaps TRBD1 as D (6 bases). The CDR3 length is 17 residues. V lost 5 bases and J lost 3, with 20 bases in between. Looked up from germline, CDR1 is MNHNY and CDR2 is SVGAGI (reference sequence). CDR3 region: CASSLQGRGAFKNIQYF. CDR3 coding DNA: TGTGCCAGCAGTCTACAGGGCCGGGGAGCGTTCAAAAACATTCAGTACTTC.

In this sample, this clone turned up once. The chain couples TRBV7-3 to TRBJ1-1; no definite D call. This CDR3 has 15 residues. V gave up 0 bases and J gave up 1 base, with 9 bases separating them. Germline CDR1 SGHTA, CDR2 FQGTGA. As DNA, the CDR3 is TGTGCCAGCAGCTTAACAGTTTACGGGAACACTGAAGCTTTCTTT. It translates to CASSLTVYGNTEAFF.

This clone has only a few counts. This chain joins TRBV7-2 and TRBJ1-5, with 7 bases matching TRBD1. Per germline, CDR1 SGHTA and CDR2 FQGNSA. This CDR3 region has 14 residues. Trimming at V came to 3 bases and at J to 5 bases, leaving 4 bases not matched to a gene. CDR3 sequence: CASSFWTGDQPQHF. The CDR3 DNA follows: TGTGCCAGCAGCTTCTGGACAGGAGATCAGCCCCAGCATTTT.

The chain employs TRBV27 and TRBJ1-5; D is unclear. This CDR3 has 13 residues. The germline CDR1 and CDR2 sequences are MNHEY and SMNVEV (reference sequence). Between the trimmed V and J ends, which lost 7 bases and 0 bases, there was a span of 7 bases. The CDR3 region has the DNA TGTGCCAGCAATTCGTATAGCAATCAGCCCCAGCATTTT. Its protein product is CASNSYSNQPQHF.

The V and J genes are TRBV9 and TRBJ1-3; TRBD1 agrees at 9 bases. With V trimmed by 3 bases and J by 0 bases, 4 bases remained unmatched. The CDR3 is 16 residues long. CDR1 and CDR2 from the germline V gene are SGDLS and YYNGEE. The CDR3 sequence: CASSAPTGGSGNTIYF. The CDR3 bases are TGTGCCAGCAGCGCACCGACAGGGGGCTCTGGAAACACCATATATTTT.

The V gene is TRBV7-9, the J gene TRBJ1-2; D is undetermined. V was cut by 1 base and J by 6 bases, with 18 bases left in between. The CDR3 contains 16 residues. Germline loops: CDR1 SEHNR, CDR2 FQNEAQ (reference sequence). CDR3 DNA sequence: TGTGCCAGCAGCTTAGACTATCCGGCGGGTCCAGATGGCTACACCTTC. Protein sequence: CASSLDYPAGPDGYTF.

This chain uses TRBV7-2 with TRBJ1-1, with a tentative D call TRBD1 (5 bases). CDR3 length equals 13 residues. V lost 5 bases to trimming and J lost 6 bases, with 13 bases between them. Germline CDR1 is SGHTA and CDR2 is FQGNSA. CDR3 coding DNA: TGTGCCAGCAGCATAAGACAGTCCCCTGAAGCTTTCTTT. Amino acids: CASSIRQSPEAFF.

The genes are TRBV28 and TRBJ1-2; D unresolved. V lost 8 bases and J lost 3, with 16 bases in between. This CDR3 spans 14 amino acids. CDR1 and CDR2 from the germline V gene are MDHEN and SYDVKM. The CDR3 nucleotides read TGTGCCAGCCACCCCGCGGGCAAGGACTATGGCTACACCTTC. It translates to CASHPAGKDYGYTF.

The chain combines TRBV28 with TRBJ1-1; TRBD1 aligns across 8 bases. The CDR3 loop spans 14 amino acids. Germline V CDR1 and CDR2: MDHEN, SYDVKM. The junction had 8 bases not matched to a gene; V was cut back by 7 bases and J by 4 bases. The DNA for the CDR3 is TGTGCCAGCATGGGCAGGGGGCCGGTCACTGAAGCTTTCTTT. Its translation: CASMGRGPVTEAFF.

The chain uses TRBV4-1 and TRBJ1-3, with D hard to call. Per germline, CDR1 MGHRA and CDR2 YSYEKL. V was trimmed by 3 bases and J by 0 bases, leaving 12 bases between them. The CDR3 sequence is 16 residues long. The CDR3 loop reads CASSHPGRDSGNTIYF. In DNA, the CDR3 is TGCGCCAGCAGCCACCCCGGCCGGGACTCTGGAAACACCATATATTTT.

The chain links TRBV7-3 to TRBJ2-3; 12 bases match TRBD2. Germline CDR1 reads SGHTA; CDR2 reads FQGTGA. V lost 4 bases and J lost 1; bases outside the gene matches: 15. This CDR3 region has 20 residues. This CDR3 reads CASSSRPLAGGMIGTDTQYF. The DNA of the CDR3 is TGTGCCAGCAGCTCTCGACCCCTAGCGGGAGGGATGATCGGCACAGATACGCAGTATTTT.

The chain recombines TRBV4-1 with TRBJ1-6; no clear D gene. CDR3 length: 15 amino acids. Germline V gene data show CDR1 as MGHRA and CDR2 as YSYEKL. The V end was cut by 0 bases, the J end by 8 bases, with 11 bases between. The CDR3 reads CASSQEGTGDSPLHF. CDR3 nucleotides: TGCGCCAGCAGCCAAGAGGGAACCGGGGATTCACCCCTCCACTTT.

CDR3 sequence (DNA): TGTGCCCTCCTGGAGGAAGAGGGATACTATGGCTACACCTTC. The encoded protein is CALLEEEGYYGYTF. The rearrangement uses TRBV10-3 and TRBJ1-2; D remains unclear. Between the trimmed V and J ends, which lost 11 bases and 3 bases, there was a span of 19 bases. Germline values: CDR1 ENHRY, CDR2 SYGVKD. The CDR3 sequence is 14 residues long.

This clone was seen more than once but under ten times. The rearrangement uses TRBV18 and TRBJ1-5; 10 positions agree with TRBD1. The germline V gene has CDR1 KGHSH and CDR2 LQKENI. CDR3 length equals 16 residues. The V segment lost 6 bases and the J segment 5 bases; nucleotides outside the gene matches: 10. CDR3 sequence reads: CASSPVPGQGYQPQHF. The CDR3 nucleotides are TGTGCCAGCTCTCCCGTGCCGGGACAGGGGTATCAGCCCCAGCATTTT.

V is TRBV11-3 and J is TRBJ2-5; D is possibly TRBD2 (6 bases). The V and J ends lost 6 bases and 3 bases respectively, with 17 bases between them. The germline V gene has CDR1 SGHNT and CDR2 YENEEA. The CDR3 loop spans 15 amino acids. The CDR3 loop is CASSLGLTEEETQYF. CDR3 coding DNA: TGTGCCAGCAGTCTTGGACTAACGGAGGAAGAGACCCAGTACTTC.

V and J are TRBV6-6 and TRBJ1-5; D is uncertain. Germline CDR1 is MNHNY and CDR2 is SVGAGI (reference sequence). Between the trimmed V and J ends, which lost 5 bases and 2 bases, there was a span of 16 bases. The CDR3 consists of 16 residues. The CDR3 sequence is CASSRTRTRGNQPQHF. CDR3 nucleotide sequence: TGTGCCAGCAGTCGAACAAGGACGCGGGGCAATCAGCCCCAGCATTTT.

V usage is TRBV21-1 and J usage is TRBJ2-7; the table gives TRBD2 as D, unverified against the DNA. TRBV21-1 is deemed a pseudogene. The CDR3 is 14 amino acids. The CDR3 reads CASSKVGGIYEQYF. The CDR3 bases are TGTGCCAGCAGCAAAGTCGGGGGGATCTACGAGCAGTACTTC.